This TCR beta chain derives from a study of blood T cell repertoires in COVID-19. Per the germline V gene, CDR1 is LNHNV and CDR2 is YYDKDF (reference sequence). The germline V and J ends were trimmed by 1 base and 6 bases, with 4 bases remaining between them. CDR3 length equals 12 residues. Using immunoSEQ multiplex PCR, the repertoire was profiled, and TCRdb retains in-frame clones only, with some absent. The sample lists over 100,000 clones, approximately 80% occurring once. This TCR derives from a woman aged 65 to 85 with acute or convalescent COVID-19. This chain connects TRBV15 to TRBJ1-5; D is unclear. Sequencing used peripheral blood. CDR3 amino acids: CATSRAGQPQHF. The CDR3 DNA is TGTGCCACCAGCAGAGCCGGTCAGCCCCAGCATTTT.